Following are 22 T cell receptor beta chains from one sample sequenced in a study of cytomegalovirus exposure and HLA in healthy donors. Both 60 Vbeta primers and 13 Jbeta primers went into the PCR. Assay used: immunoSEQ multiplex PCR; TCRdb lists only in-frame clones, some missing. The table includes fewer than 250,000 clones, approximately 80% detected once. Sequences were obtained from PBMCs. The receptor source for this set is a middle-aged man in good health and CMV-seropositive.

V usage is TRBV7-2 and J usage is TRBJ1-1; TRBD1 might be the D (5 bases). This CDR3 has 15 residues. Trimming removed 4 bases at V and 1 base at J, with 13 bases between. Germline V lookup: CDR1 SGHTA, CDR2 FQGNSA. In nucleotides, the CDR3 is TGTGCCAGCAGCTCGGGCCCACAGGCGAACACTGAAGCTTTCTTT. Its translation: CASSSGPQANTEAFF.

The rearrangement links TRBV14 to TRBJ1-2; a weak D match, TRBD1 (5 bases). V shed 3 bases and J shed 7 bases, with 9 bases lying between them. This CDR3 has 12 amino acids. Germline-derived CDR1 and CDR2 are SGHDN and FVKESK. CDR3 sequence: CASSHRGGGYTF. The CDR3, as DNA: TGTGCCAGCAGCCACCGGGGGGGTGGCTACACCTTC.

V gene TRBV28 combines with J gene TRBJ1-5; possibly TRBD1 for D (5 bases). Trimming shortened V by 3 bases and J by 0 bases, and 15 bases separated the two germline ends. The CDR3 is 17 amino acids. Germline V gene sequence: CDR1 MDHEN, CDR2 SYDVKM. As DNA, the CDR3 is TGTGCCAGCAGTTTCGGGGGAGCCCTTTATAGCAATCAGCCCCAGCATTTT. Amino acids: CASSFGGALYSNQPQHF.

The CDR3 nucleotides are TGTGCCAGCAGCTTTCCCCCGGGACAGGGGGTCAGGACTGAAGCTTTCTTT. It yields the protein CASSFPPGQGVRTEAFF. V usage is TRBV7-8 and J usage is TRBJ1-1; 11 bases fit TRBD1. Germline V gene sequence: CDR1 SGHVS, CDR2 FQNEAQ. Losses at the gene ends were 3 bases for V and 5 bases for J; bases not matched to a gene: 11. There are 17 residues in the CDR3.

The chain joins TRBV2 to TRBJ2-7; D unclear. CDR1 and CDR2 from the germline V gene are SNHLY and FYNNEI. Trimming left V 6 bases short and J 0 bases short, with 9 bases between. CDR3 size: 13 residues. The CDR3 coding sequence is TGTGCCAGCAGGTTCCGGTTCTCCTACGAGCAGTACTTC. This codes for CASRFRFSYEQYF.

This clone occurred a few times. CDR3 residues: CASSLGGTARGYEQYF. Here the CDR3 DNA reads TGCGCCAGCAGCCTGGGGGGGACAGCGAGGGGTTACGAGCAGTACTTC. The chain combines TRBV5-1 with TRBJ2-7; either TRBD1 or TRBD2 may supply D (7 bases each). The CDR3 has 16 residues. Germline CDR1 and CDR2: SGHRS and YFSETQ. The V end was cut by 4 bases, the J end by 4 bases, with 21 bases between.

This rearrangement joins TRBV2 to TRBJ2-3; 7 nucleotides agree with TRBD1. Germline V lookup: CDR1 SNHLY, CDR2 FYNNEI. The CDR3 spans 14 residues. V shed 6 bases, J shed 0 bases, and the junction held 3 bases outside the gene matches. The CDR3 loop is CASRGTASTDTQYF. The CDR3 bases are TGTGCCAGCAGGGGGACAGCGAGCACAGATACGCAGTATTTT. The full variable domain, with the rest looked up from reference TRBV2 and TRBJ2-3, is EPEVTQTPSHQVTQMGQEVILRCVPISNHLYFYWYRQILGQKVEFLVSFYNNEISEKSEIFDDQFSVERPDGSNFTLKIRSTKLEDSAMYFCASRGTASTDTQYFGPGTRLTVL.

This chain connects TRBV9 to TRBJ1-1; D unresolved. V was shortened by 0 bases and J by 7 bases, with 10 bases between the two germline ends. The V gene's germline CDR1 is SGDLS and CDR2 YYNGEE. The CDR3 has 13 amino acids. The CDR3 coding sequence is TGTGCCAGCAGCGTAGATGTGGTTAGTGAAGCTTTCTTT. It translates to CASSVDVVSEAFF.

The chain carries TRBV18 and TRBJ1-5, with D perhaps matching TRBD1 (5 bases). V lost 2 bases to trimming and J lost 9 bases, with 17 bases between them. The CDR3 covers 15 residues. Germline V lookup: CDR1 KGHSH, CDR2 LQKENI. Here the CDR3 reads CASSPSQGPILPQHF. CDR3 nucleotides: TGTGCCAGCTCACCATCGCAGGGCCCAATTTTGCCCCAGCATTTT.

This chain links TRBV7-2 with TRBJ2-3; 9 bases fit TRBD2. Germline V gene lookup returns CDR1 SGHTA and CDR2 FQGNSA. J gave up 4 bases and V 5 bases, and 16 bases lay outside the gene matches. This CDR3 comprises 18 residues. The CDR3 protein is CASSQGLLAGLEADTQYF. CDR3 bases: TGTGCCAGCAGCCAAGGCCTGCTAGCGGGATTGGAGGCAGATACGCAGTATTTT.

The chain's CDR3 is CASSGEGGPTNEKLFF. In nucleotides, the CDR3 is TGTGCCAGCAGCGGGGAGGGTGGCCCAACTAATGAAAAACTGTTTTTT. The chain recombines TRBV7-8 with TRBJ1-4, with unresolved D. V was trimmed by 5 bases and J by 0 bases, leaving 13 bases between them. This CDR3 has 16 residues. Looked up from germline, CDR1 is SGHVS and CDR2 is FQNEAQ. Variable domain in full (rest from reference TRBV7-8 and TRBJ1-4): GAGVSQSPRYKVAKRGQDVALRCDPISGHVSLFWYQQALGQGPEFLTYFQNEAQLDKSGLPSDRFFAERPEGSVSTLKIQRTQQEDSAVYLCASSGEGGPTNEKLFFGSGTQLSVL.

CDR3 in amino acids: CAWSVHRECNEAFF. Here the CDR3 DNA reads TGTGCCTGGAGTGTACACAGGGAGTGCAATGAAGCTTTCTTT. The V gene is TRBV30, the J gene TRBJ1-1; D possibly corresponds to TRBD1 (6 bases). The CDR3 runs to 14 residues. Germline assignment: CDR1 GTSNPN and CDR2 SVGIG (reference sequence). Deletions cut 0 bases from V and 7 bases from J, with 15 bases between.

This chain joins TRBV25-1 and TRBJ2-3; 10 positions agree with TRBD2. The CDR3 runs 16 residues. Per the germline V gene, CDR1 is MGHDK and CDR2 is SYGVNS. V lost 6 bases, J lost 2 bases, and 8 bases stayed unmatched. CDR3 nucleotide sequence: TGTGCCAGCAGAACATCCCTAGCGGGGGACACAGATACGCAGTATTTT. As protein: CASRTSLAGDTDTQYF.

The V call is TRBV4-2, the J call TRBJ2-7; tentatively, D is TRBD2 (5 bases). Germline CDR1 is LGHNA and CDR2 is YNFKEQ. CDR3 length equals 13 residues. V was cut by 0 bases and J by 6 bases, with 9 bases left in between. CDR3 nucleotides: TGTGCCAGCAGCCAAGAGGCGGGTTCCGAGCAGTACTTC. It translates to CASSQEAGSEQYF.

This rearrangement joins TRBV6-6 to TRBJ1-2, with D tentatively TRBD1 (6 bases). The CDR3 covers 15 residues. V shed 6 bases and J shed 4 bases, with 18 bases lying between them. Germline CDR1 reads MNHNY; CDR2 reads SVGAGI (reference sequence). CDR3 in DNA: TGTGCCAGCAGATTAGGGGGAACAGCCCTCTATGGCTACACCTTC. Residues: CASRLGGTALYGYTF.

The CDR3 loop is CASSAGLAVETQYF. DNA for the CDR3: TGCGCCAGCAGCGCTGGACTAGCGGTCGAGACCCAGTACTTC. The chain combines TRBV5-1 with TRBJ2-5; TRBD2 agrees at 10 bases. The V and J ends lost 4 bases and 5 bases, in that order; junction bases with no gene match: 5. Germline V gene lookup returns CDR1 SGHRS and CDR2 YFSETQ. This CDR3 comprises 14 residues.

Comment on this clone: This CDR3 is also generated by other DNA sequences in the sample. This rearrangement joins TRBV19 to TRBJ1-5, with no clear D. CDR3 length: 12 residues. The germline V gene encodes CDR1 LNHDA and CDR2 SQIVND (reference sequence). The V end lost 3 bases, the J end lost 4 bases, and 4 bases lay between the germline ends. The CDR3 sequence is CASSILNQPQHF. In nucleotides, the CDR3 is TGTGCCAGTAGTATTTTAAATCAGCCCCAGCATTTT. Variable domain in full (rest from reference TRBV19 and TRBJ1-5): DGGITQSPKYLFRKEGQNVTLSCEQNLNHDAMYWYRQDPGQGLRLIYYSQIVNDFQKGDIAEGYSVSREKKESFPLTVTSAQKNPTAFYLCASSILNQPQHFGDGTRLSIL.

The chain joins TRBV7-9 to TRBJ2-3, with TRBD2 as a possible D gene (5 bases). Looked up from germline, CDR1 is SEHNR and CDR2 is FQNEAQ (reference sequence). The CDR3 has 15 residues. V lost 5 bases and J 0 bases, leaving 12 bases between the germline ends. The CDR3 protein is CASSRTSGSTDTQYF. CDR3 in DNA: TGTGCCAGCAGCCGCACTAGTGGTAGCACAGATACGCAGTATTTT.

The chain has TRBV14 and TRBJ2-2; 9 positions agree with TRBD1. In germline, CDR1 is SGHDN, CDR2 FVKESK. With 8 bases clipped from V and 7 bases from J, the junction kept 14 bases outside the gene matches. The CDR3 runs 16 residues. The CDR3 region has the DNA TGTGCCAGCGTAGGCCGGGACAGGGACTTCTGCGGGGAGCTGTTTTTT. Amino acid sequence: CASVGRDRDFCGELFF.

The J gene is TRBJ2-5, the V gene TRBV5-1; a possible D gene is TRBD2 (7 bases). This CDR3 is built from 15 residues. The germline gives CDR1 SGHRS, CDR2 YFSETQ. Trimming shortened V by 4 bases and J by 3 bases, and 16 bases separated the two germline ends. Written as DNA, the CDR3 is TGCGCCAGCAGCCCGGAAGGGGGGGGCAAAGAGACCCAGTACTTC. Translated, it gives CASSPEGGGKETQYF.

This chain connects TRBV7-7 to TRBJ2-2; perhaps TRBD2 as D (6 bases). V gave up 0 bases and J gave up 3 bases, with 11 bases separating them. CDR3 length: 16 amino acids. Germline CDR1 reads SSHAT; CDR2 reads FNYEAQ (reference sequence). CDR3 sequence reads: CASSLAPSGYTGELFF. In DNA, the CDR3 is TGTGCCAGCAGCTTAGCGCCCAGCGGGTACACCGGGGAGCTGTTTTTT.

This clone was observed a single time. The DNA of the CDR3 is TGCGCCAGCAGCCAAGGGTGGGCAGGGGGCCGGCAGCCCCAGCATTTT. This codes for CASSQGWAGGRQPQHF. The rearrangement links TRBV4-1 to TRBJ1-5; the match to TRBD1 covers 8 bases. This CDR3 region has 16 residues. Unmatched junction bases numbered 9, after V lost 1 base and J lost 7 bases. Per the germline V gene, CDR1 is MGHRA and CDR2 is YSYEKL.